Listed here is a single T cell receptor beta chain. J was trimmed by 9 bases and V by 1 base; bases with no gene match: 6. This CDR3 is 15 amino acids long. Germline CDR1 is SGHVS and CDR2 is FNYEAQ. This sample stems from a study of blood T cell repertoires in COVID-19. Clones were read by immunoSEQ multiplex PCR, and TCRdb kept only the in-frame ones, dropping some. Among 180,000 or so clones listed, roughly 86% were seen once. The genes are TRBV7-6 and TRBJ1-6; 7 nucleotides agree with TRBD1. The TCR comes from a man aged 18 to 30 with acute or convalescent COVID-19. The sample taken for sequencing was peripheral blood. CDR3 DNA sequence: TGTGCCAGCAGCTTAGAAGTGACAGGGTTTTCACCCCTCCACTTT. Protein: CASSLEVTGFSPLHF. The whole variable domain, filled in from reference TRBV7-6 and TRBJ1-6, reads GAGVSQSPRYKVTKRGQDVALRCDPISGHVSLYWYRQALGQGPEFLTYFNYEAQQDKSGLPNDRFSAERPEGSISTLTIQRTEQRDSAMYRCASSLEVTGFSPLHFGNGTRLTVT.